A selection of T cell receptor beta chains follows, all from one sample in a study of blood T cell repertoires in COVID-19. Profiling relied on immunoSEQ multiplex PCR, and the TCRdb table lists in-frame clones only, not all of them. The sample yields about 140,000 clones, more than 65% seen once. Specimen: peripheral blood. These receptors all come from a man at least 80 years old with acute or convalescent COVID-19. Both conserved end residues are part of each CDR3. The order of the fields is D gene, V gene, clone size, J gene, CDR3 protein, CDR3 DNA. The D gene is left open where the match is weak. The size of a clone is reported for some rows only, either as once, few or many, or as a class for expanded clones.

D gene: NA; V gene: TRBV5-6; clone size: NA; J gene: TRBJ1-2; CDR3 protein: CASRNRARDYGYTF; CDR3 DNA: TGTGCCAGCAGGAACAGGGCCCGGGACTATGGCTACACCTTC
D gene: TRBD2; V gene: TRBV7-9; clone size: NA; J gene: TRBJ2-1; CDR3 protein: CASSFTAGDSFF; CDR3 DNA: TGTGCCAGCAGCTTCACAGCGGGGGATTCGTTCTTC
D gene: TRBD1; V gene: TRBV13; clone size: NA; J gene: TRBJ2-1; CDR3 protein: CASSPGDRVGNEQFF; CDR3 DNA: TGTGCCAGCAGCCCTGGGGACAGGGTAGGGAATGAGCAGTTCTTC
D gene: TRBD2; V gene: TRBV28; clone size: many; J gene: TRBJ2-7; CDR3 protein: CASRGLAASAVYEQYF; CDR3 DNA: TGTGCCAGCAGGGGACTAGCGGCTTCCGCGGTCTACGAGCAGTACTTC
D gene: NA; V gene: TRBV7-9; clone size: once; J gene: TRBJ2-7; CDR3 protein: CASSLEVGKARQYF; CDR3 DNA: TGTGCCAGCAGCTTAGAGGTGGGCAAGGCGAGGCAGTACTTC
D gene: NA; V gene: TRBV18; clone size: NA; J gene: TRBJ2-2; CDR3 protein: CASSLTGQLHTGELFF; CDR3 DNA: TGTGCCAGCTCACTTACCGGACAGCTACACACCGGGGAGCTGTTTTTT
D gene: NA; V gene: TRBV9; clone size: NA; J gene: TRBJ2-7; CDR3 protein: CASSSMGGAAIYEQYF; CDR3 DNA: TGTGCCAGCAGCTCAATGGGGGGGGCCGCCATCTACGAGCAGTACTTC
D gene: TRBD1; V gene: TRBV7-3; clone size: once; J gene: TRBJ2-2; CDR3 protein: CASSPNPRTGLNTGELFF; CDR3 DNA: TGTGCCAGCAGCCCGAACCCGCGGACAGGATTGAACACCGGGGAGCTGTTTTTT
D gene: NA; V gene: TRBV30; clone size: few; J gene: TRBJ2-6; CDR3 protein: CAWSGGEAGANVLTF; CDR3 DNA: TGTGCCTGGAGTGGCGGGGAGGCCGGGGCCAACGTCCTGACTTTC
D gene: TRBD2; V gene: TRBV7-9; clone size: NA; J gene: TRBJ2-1; CDR3 protein: CASSRGAGAYNEQFF; CDR3 DNA: TGTGCCAGCAGCCGAGGGGCGGGGGCCTACAATGAGCAGTTCTTC
D gene: TRBD2; V gene: TRBV29-1; clone size: NA; J gene: TRBJ2-1; CDR3 protein: CSAAGLAGSEQFF; CDR3 DNA: TGCAGCGCCGCGGGACTAGCGGGGTCTGAGCAGTTCTTC
D gene: NA; V gene: TRBV24-1; clone size: NA; J gene: TRBJ2-5; CDR3 protein: CATSDLQETQYF; CDR3 DNA: TGTGCCACCAGTGATCTACAAGAGACCCAGTACTTC
D gene: NA; V gene: TRBV4-1; clone size: NA; J gene: TRBJ2-3; CDR3 protein: CASSLGAQTTDTQYF; CDR3 DNA: TGCGCCAGCAGCCTGGGGGCGCAGACCACAGATACGCAGTATTTT
D gene: TRBD2; V gene: TRBV4-3; clone size: NA; J gene: TRBJ2-4; CDR3 protein: CASSRALGREGIQYF; CDR3 DNA: TGCGCCAGCAGCCGGGCCCTTGGACGGGAGGGCATTCAGTACTTC
D gene: NA; V gene: TRBV6-5; clone size: NA; J gene: TRBJ1-5; CDR3 protein: CASKGQGHSNQPQHF; CDR3 DNA: TGTGCCTCGAAAGGGCAGGGGCATTCCAATCAGCCCCAGCATTTT
D gene: NA; V gene: TRBV15; clone size: NA; J gene: TRBJ2-5; CDR3 protein: CATSRYTRQPSRETQYF; CDR3 DNA: TGTGCCACCAGCAGATATACTCGGCAGCCTAGCAGGGAGACCCAGTACTTC
D gene: NA; V gene: TRBV11-2; clone size: NA; J gene: TRBJ2-5; CDR3 protein: CASSLEGAQQETQYF; CDR3 DNA: TGTGCCAGCAGCTTAGAGGGGGCCCAACAAGAGACCCAGTACTTC
D gene: NA; V gene: TRBV6-2/TRBV6-3; clone size: NA; J gene: TRBJ2-7; CDR3 protein: CASSYTGSLSYEQYF; CDR3 DNA: TGTGCCAGCAGTTACACCGGGAGCTTATCCTACGAGCAGTACTTC
D gene: TRBD1; V gene: TRBV7-9; clone size: NA; J gene: TRBJ2-5; CDR3 protein: CASSSWDRVETQYF; CDR3 DNA: TGTGCCAGCAGTTCTTGGGACAGGGTTGAGACCCAGTACTTC
D gene: TRBD1; V gene: TRBV6-5; clone size: NA; J gene: TRBJ1-2; CDR3 protein: CASSYRTGNYGYTF; CDR3 DNA: TGTGCCAGCAGTTATCGGACAGGGAACTATGGCTACACCTTC
D gene: TRBD2; V gene: TRBV5-6; clone size: NA; J gene: TRBJ2-7; CDR3 protein: CASSLYSGGRYFSYEQYF; CDR3 DNA: TGTGCCAGCAGCTTATACAGCGGGGGACGATATTTCTCCTACGAGCAGTACTTC
D gene: NA; V gene: TRBV2; clone size: few; J gene: TRBJ1-2; CDR3 protein: CASSREKTSSLGYTF; CDR3 DNA: TGTGCCAGCTCTCGGGAGAAAACCTCGTCACTTGGCTACACCTTC
D gene: NA; V gene: TRBV19; clone size: NA; J gene: TRBJ2-3; CDR3 protein: CASSISRDTQYF; CDR3 DNA: TGTGCCAGTAGTATATCACGGGATACGCAGTATTTT
D gene: TRBD2; V gene: TRBV5-1; clone size: few; J gene: TRBJ2-3; CDR3 protein: CASSWGQRGAGTDTQYF; CDR3 DNA: TGCGCCAGCAGCTGGGGACAGCGGGGGGCCGGCACAGATACGCAGTATTTT
D gene: NA; V gene: TRBV27; clone size: NA; J gene: TRBJ1-4; CDR3 protein: CASSGTGFANEKLFF; CDR3 DNA: TGTGCCAGCAGTGGAACAGGGTTCGCTAATGAAAAACTGTTTTTT
D gene: TRBD1; V gene: TRBV4-2; clone size: NA; J gene: TRBJ1-5; CDR3 protein: CASSQETGRSHQPQHF; CDR3 DNA: TGTGCCAGCAGCCAAGAGACAGGGAGGAGCCATCAGCCCCAGCATTTT
D gene: NA; V gene: TRBV28; clone size: NA; J gene: TRBJ2-3; CDR3 protein: CASSPTGLGTDTQYF; CDR3 DNA: TGTGCCAGCAGTCCCACAGGGTTGGGTACAGATACGCAGTATTTT